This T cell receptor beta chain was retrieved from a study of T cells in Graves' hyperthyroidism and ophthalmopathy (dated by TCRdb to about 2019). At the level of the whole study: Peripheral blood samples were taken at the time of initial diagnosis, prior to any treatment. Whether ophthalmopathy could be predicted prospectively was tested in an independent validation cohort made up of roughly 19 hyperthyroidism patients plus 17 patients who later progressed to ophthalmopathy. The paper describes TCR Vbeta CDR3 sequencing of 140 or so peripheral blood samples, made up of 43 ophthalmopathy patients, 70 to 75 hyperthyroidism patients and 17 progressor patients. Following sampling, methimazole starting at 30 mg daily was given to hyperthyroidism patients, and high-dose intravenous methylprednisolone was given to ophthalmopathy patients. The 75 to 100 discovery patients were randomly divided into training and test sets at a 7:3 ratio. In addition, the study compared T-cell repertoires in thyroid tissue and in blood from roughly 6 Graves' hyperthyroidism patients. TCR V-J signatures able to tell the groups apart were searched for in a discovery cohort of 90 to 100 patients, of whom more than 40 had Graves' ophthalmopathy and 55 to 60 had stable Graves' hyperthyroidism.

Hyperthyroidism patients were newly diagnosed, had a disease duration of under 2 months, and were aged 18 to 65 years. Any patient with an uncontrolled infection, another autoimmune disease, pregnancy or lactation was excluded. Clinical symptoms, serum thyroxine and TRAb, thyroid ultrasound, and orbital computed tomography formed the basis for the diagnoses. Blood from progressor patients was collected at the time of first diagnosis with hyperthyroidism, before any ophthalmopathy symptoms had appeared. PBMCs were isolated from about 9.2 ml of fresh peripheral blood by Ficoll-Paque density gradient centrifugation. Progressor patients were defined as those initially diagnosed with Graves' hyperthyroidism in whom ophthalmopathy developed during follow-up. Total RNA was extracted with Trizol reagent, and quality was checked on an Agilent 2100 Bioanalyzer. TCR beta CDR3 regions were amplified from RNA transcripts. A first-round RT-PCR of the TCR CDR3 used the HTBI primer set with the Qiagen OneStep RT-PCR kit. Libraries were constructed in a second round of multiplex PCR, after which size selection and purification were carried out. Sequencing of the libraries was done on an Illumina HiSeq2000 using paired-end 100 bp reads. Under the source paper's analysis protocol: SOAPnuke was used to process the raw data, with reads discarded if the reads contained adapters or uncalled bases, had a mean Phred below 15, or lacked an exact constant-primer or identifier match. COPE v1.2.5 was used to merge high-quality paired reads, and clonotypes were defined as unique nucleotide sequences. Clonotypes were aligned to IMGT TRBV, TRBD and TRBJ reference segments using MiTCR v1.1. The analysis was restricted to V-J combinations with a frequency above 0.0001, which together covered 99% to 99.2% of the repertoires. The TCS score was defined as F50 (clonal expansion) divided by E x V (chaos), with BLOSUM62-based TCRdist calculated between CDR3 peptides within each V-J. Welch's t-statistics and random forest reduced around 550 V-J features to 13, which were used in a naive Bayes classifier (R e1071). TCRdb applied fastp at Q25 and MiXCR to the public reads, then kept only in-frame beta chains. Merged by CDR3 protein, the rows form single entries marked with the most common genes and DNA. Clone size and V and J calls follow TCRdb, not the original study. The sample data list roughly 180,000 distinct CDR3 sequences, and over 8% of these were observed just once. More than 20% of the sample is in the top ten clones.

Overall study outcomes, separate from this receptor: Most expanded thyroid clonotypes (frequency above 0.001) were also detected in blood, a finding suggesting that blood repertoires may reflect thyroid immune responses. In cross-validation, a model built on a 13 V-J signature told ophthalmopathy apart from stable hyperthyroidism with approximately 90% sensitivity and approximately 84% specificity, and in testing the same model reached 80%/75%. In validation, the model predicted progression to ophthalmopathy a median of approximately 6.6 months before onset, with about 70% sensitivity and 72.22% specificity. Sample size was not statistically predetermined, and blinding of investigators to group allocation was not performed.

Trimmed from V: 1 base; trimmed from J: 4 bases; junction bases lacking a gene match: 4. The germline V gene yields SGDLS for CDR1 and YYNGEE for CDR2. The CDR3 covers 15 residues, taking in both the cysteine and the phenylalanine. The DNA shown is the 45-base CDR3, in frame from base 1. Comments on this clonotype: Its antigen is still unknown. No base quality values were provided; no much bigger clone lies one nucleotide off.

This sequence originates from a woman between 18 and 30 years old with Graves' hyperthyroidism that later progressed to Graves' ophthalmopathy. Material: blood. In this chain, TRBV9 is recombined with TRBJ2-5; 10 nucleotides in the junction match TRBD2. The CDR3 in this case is CASSVSGGAAETQYF. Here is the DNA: TGTGCCAGCAGCGTAAGCGGGGGGGCCGCAGAGACCCAGTACTTC.